The subject of this entry is one TCR beta chain. The CDR3 consists of 14 residues. Germline V lookup: CDR1 SQVTM, CDR2 ANQGSEA. The junction had 2 bases not matched to a gene; V was cut back by 6 bases and J by 2 bases. This entry is derived from a study of T and B cells in COVID-19 patients. Each TRB amplification used about 250-550 ng of genomic DNA from blood. Multiplex PCR with BIOMED2 TRB-A/B primer pools amplified TRB rearrangements. TCRdb used MiXCR to reprocess the multiplex PCR reads, holding one entry per CDR3 protein. The sample contains under 6,500 distinct CDR3 sequences, about 25% of which appear only once.

J is TRBJ2-2 and V is TRBV29-1; 11 bases are shared with TRBD1. The sequenced material came from blood. The TCR originated in a human donor with active COVID-19. The CDR3: CSVWTGGNTGELFF. CDR3 sequence (DNA): TGCAGCGTCTGGACAGGGGGCAACACCGGGGAGCTGTTTTTT.